This TCR beta chain was captured in a study of cytomegalovirus exposure and HLA in healthy donors. The wider study: Findings of an earlier analysis included some 120 million unique TCR beta sequences from some 200 million T cells. Whole-study results and caveats: In vitro confirmation showed a few CMV-associated chains to be CMV antigen specific.

Points on this clone: Its target is not known.

CDR3 length: 12 amino acids. The V gene lost 2 bases and the J gene lost 7 bases, with 8 bases spanning the gap. The germline V gene encodes CDR1 GTSNPN and CDR2 SVGIG (reference sequence). The PCR contained 60 Vbeta and 13 Jbeta primers. Original analysis: In a later analysis, the count reached 82 million or so unique TCR beta chains, with about 11 million shared. Repertoires were generated with immunoSEQ multiplex PCR, while TCRdb's copy carries only in-frame clones and drops some. V and J calls and clone size follow that table, whereas D and trimming were derived from the DNA. The data hold around 99,000 clones, with nearly 70% observed a single time.

The V gene is TRBV30, the J gene TRBJ2-2; tentatively, D is TRBD1 (6 bases). This TCR derives from a woman aged 70-85 years in good health and CMV-seropositive. The sequenced sample consisted of PBMCs. CDR3 nucleotide sequence: TGTGCCTGGAGTCAGGGGCACGGGGAGCTGTTTTTT. This codes for CAWSQGHGELFF.